The 26 T cell receptor beta chains listed next were all sequenced from one sample in a study of OX40 agonist ivuxolimab in advanced cancers. The data were produced by immunoSEQ multiplex PCR, yet TCRdb's version contains in-frame clones alone and is incomplete. The sample holds tens of thousands of clones, 81% seen once. Sample: CD4+ or CD8+ T cells sorted from blood, taken in a trial of the OX40 agonist ivuxolimab. The receptors shown here come from an adult with an advanced solid tumor such as melanoma, head and neck, liver or kidney cancer.

This clone was seen once. This sequence joins TRBV7-9 and TRBJ1-5, with D tentatively TRBD1 (6 bases). Germline V gives CDR1 SEHNR, CDR2 FQNEAQ (reference sequence). V was shortened by 5 bases and J by 3 bases, with 11 bases between the two germline ends. CDR3 length: 14 residues. CDR3 protein: CASSDTGINQPQHF. The DNA of the CDR3 is TGTGCCAGCAGCGACACAGGGATCAATCAGCCCCAGCATTTT.

The rearrangement joins TRBV11-1 to TRBJ2-5; D might be TRBD2 (6 bases). CDR1 and CDR2 (germline): SGHAT, FQDESV (reference sequence). The CDR3 has 17 amino acids. Trimming took 1 base from V and 3 from J, leaving 18 bases between them. CDR3 in amino acids: CASSLDSFLEGEETQYF. For the CDR3, the DNA is TGTGCCAGCAGCTTAGACTCCTTTTTGGAGGGAGAAGAGACCCAGTACTTC.

The V call is TRBV9, the J call TRBJ2-7, with no clear D. The CDR3 covers 14 residues. V was pared by 0 bases and J by 0 bases, with 7 bases between. Germline V lookup: CDR1 SGDLS, CDR2 YYNGEE. The CDR3: CASSVGRVSYEQYF. CDR3 DNA sequence: TGTGCCAGCAGCGTAGGTAGGGTCTCCTACGAGCAGTACTTC.

The sample holds one count of this clone. This chain links TRBV7-8 with TRBJ1-5; D might be TRBD1 (5 bases). V was trimmed by 0 bases and J by 5 bases, leaving 11 bases between them. The CDR3 runs to 15 residues. Germline lookup yields CDR1 SGHVS and CDR2 FQNEAQ. The CDR3 DNA reads TGTGCCAGCAGCTTAGCGGTAGGGGTACATCAGCCCCAGCATTTT. Residues: CASSLAVGVHQPQHF.

The chain employs TRBV9 and TRBJ1-2; 10 positions match TRBD1. Per the germline V gene, CDR1 is SGDLS and CDR2 is YYNGEE. This CDR3 is built from 16 residues. Germline trimming cut 4 bases from V and 3 bases from J; bases unmatched to any gene: 9. DNA for the CDR3: TGTGCCAGCAGCCCCCGACAGGGGGCGGGTGACTATGGCTACACCTTC. Amino acids: CASSPRQGAGDYGYTF.

V usage is TRBV27 and J usage is TRBJ2-1; 13 positions match TRBD2. Losses at the gene ends were 2 bases for V and 2 bases for J; bases not matched to a gene: 3. CDR1 and CDR2 (germline): MNHEY, SMNVEV (reference sequence). The CDR3 runs 17 residues. In DNA form, the CDR3 reads TGTGCCAGCAGTTTACTCGGGACTAGCGGGGCCTACAATGAGCAGTTCTTC. Its translation is CASSLLGTSGAYNEQFF.

The rearrangement joins TRBV27 to TRBJ1-2, with TRBD1 matching 8 bases. The CDR3 is 14 amino acids. Unmatched junction bases numbered 4, after V lost 3 bases and J lost 4 bases. CDR1 and CDR2 (germline): MNHEY, SMNVEV (reference sequence). Here the CDR3 DNA reads TGTGCCAGCAGTTTTAGTCAGGGGGCCTATGGCTACACCTTC. Translated, it gives CASSFSQGAYGYTF.

This clone was seen a few times. This sequence joins TRBV6-4 and TRBJ1-3; the D gene is possibly TRBD1 (5 bases). The CDR3 is 16 amino acids. Trimming pared 0 bases from V and 3 bases from J, leaving 12 bases between. The germline gives CDR1 MRHNA, CDR2 SNTAGT. As DNA, the CDR3 is TGTGCCAGCAGTGACTCCGGGGGTGGGGATGGAAACACCATATATTTT. It codes for CASSDSGGGDGNTIYF.

This chain links TRBV18 with TRBJ2-7, with D perhaps TRBD2 (6 bases). This CDR3 has 16 residues. Trimming cost V 4 bases and J 3 bases, with 19 bases left between them. Germline V gene lookup returns CDR1 KGHSH and CDR2 LQKENI. CDR3 nucleotides: TGTGCCAGCTCACAAACGACTAGTGGCCAATACTACGAGCAGTACTTC. Translation: CASSQTTSGQYYEQYF.

V usage is TRBV7-6 and J usage is TRBJ1-5; TRBD1 is a possible D gene (5 bases). V was pared by 1 base and J by 7 bases, with 8 bases between. This CDR3 spans 13 amino acids. Germline lookup yields CDR1 SGHVS and CDR2 FNYEAQ. This chain's CDR3 is CASSLGGGQPQHF. The CDR3, as DNA: TGTGCCAGCAGCTTAGGGGGGGGGCAGCCCCAGCATTTT.

The chain joins TRBV13 to TRBJ2-5; weak D call: TRBD1 (8 bases). V lost 5 bases, J lost 5 bases, and 18 bases lay in between. The germline V gene encodes CDR1 PRHDT and CDR2 FYEKMQ (reference sequence). The CDR3 is 15 residues long. CDR3 sequence (DNA): TGTGCCAGCAGCGGACAGGGAGGGATTGGGGAGACCCAGTACTTC. Protein sequence: CASSGQGGIGETQYF.

The CDR3 DNA reads as TGTGCCATCAGTGATGGAAGCGGGAGTTTATTTGAGCAGTTCTTC. Its translation is CAISDGSGSLFEQFF. The chain joins TRBV10-3 to TRBJ2-1, with 8 nucleotides matching TRBD2. V trimming: 3 bases; J trimming: 9 bases; junction bases outside the gene matches: 10. The CDR3 is made up of 15 amino acids. CDR1 is ENHRY, CDR2 SYGVKD, per germline.

The rearrangement uses TRBV27 and TRBJ1-2; D remains unclear. In germline, CDR1 is MNHEY, CDR2 SMNVEV (reference sequence). The CDR3 length is 15 residues. V lost 6 bases, J lost 4 bases, and 18 bases lay in between. The CDR3 sequence is CASRLGGPLTYGYTF. In nucleotides, the CDR3 is TGTGCCAGCAGGCTGGGTGGCCCACTTACCTATGGCTACACCTTC.

J is TRBJ1-6 and V is TRBV28; TRBD1 might be the D (6 bases). Per the germline V gene, CDR1 is MDHEN and CDR2 is SYDVKM. The CDR3 extends over 17 amino acids. V lost 3 bases, J lost 0 bases, and 12 bases lay in between. The CDR3 protein is CASSFSGESSYNSPLHF. In DNA form, the CDR3 reads TGTGCCAGCAGTTTCTCAGGGGAGAGCTCCTATAATTCACCCCTCCACTTT.

This sequence joins TRBV2 and TRBJ1-2, with D unresolved. The CDR3 is 10 residues long. Germline values: CDR1 SNHLY, CDR2 FYNNEI. V lost 3 bases to trimming and J lost 6 bases, with 2 bases between them. This CDR3 is CASSEDGYTF. CDR3 DNA sequence: TGTGCCAGCAGTGAGGATGGCTACACCTTC.

The chain couples TRBV16 to TRBJ1-5; possible D gene TRBD1, 5 bases. The germline CDR1 and CDR2 sequences are KGHSY and FQNENV. V lost 5 bases, J lost 5 bases, and 13 bases lay in between. This CDR3 has 14 residues. CDR3 in amino acids: CASSGTDKYQPQHF. The CDR3 DNA reads as TGTGCCAGCAGCGGGACGGACAAGTATCAGCCCCAGCATTTT.

The table lists this clone with a count of one. CDR3 loop: CASSSSAGNTEAFF. The CDR3 DNA follows: TGTGCCAGCAGTTCCTCGGCCGGGAACACTGAAGCTTTCTTT. This chain joins TRBV28 and TRBJ1-1; no clear D gene. V shed 4 bases and J shed 1 base, with 10 bases lying between them. The CDR3 covers 14 residues. The germline V gene has CDR1 MDHEN and CDR2 SYDVKM.

The CDR3 coding sequence is TGCGCCAGCAGTGAGTCGACACGGAATGAGCAGTTCTTC. As protein: CASSESTRNEQFF. The chain has TRBV10-1 and TRBJ2-1; D is ambiguous. Trimming shortened V by 0 bases and J by 7 bases, and 7 bases separated the two germline ends. This CDR3 region has 13 residues. Germline loops: CDR1 WNHNN, CDR2 SYGVQD (reference sequence).

The genes are TRBV6-5 and TRBJ2-1; D possibly corresponds to TRBD2 (6 bases). Germline CDR1 is MNHEY and CDR2 is SVGAGI. CDR3 size: 14 residues. The V end lost 2 bases, the J end lost 7 bases, and 12 bases lay between the germline ends. In DNA, the CDR3 is TGTGCCAGCAGTTACGCCCGGGCGGGGAATGAGCAGTTCTTC. It translates to CASSYARAGNEQFF.

The rearrangement joins TRBV21-1 to TRBJ2-7; the D call in the table, TRBD1, was not verified against the DNA. TRBV21-1 is an annotated pseudogene. The CDR3 contains 15 residues. CDR3 loop: CASSNCRAPLNEQYF. The CDR3 coding sequence is TGTGCCAGCAGCAATTGCAGGGCACCCCTTAACGAGCAGTACTTC.

The CDR3 DNA sequence: TGCGCCAGCAGCCAAGATCTGGAACACTATGGCTACACCTTC. Translated: CASSQDLEHYGYTF. The chain couples TRBV4-1 to TRBJ1-2; D is unresolved. The V end was cut by 0 bases, the J end by 3 bases, with 8 bases between. The CDR3 consists of 14 residues. Germline V gene sequence: CDR1 MGHRA, CDR2 YSYEKL.

This chain joins TRBV29-1 and TRBJ1-3; D is undetermined. V dropped 5 bases and J dropped 3 bases, with 8 bases sitting between them. This CDR3 has 12 amino acids. Per germline, CDR1 SQVTM and CDR2 ANQGSEA. CDR3 amino acids: CSVRTVGNTIYF. CDR3 nucleotides: TGCAGCGTTAGGACTGTTGGAAACACCATATATTTT.

The chain is built from TRBV6-5 and TRBJ2-1; TRBD2 agrees at 10 bases. Trimming cost V 4 bases and J 7 bases; bases outside gene matches: 7. The CDR3 extends over 15 amino acids. Germline V CDR1 and CDR2: MNHEY, SVGAGI. CDR3 DNA sequence: TGTGCCAGCAGTTCCCTAGCGGGAGCGGCAAATGAGCAGTTCTTC. Translating it yields CASSSLAGAANEQFF.

The sample holds a few counts of this clone. The genes are TRBV27 and TRBJ2-7; D perhaps matches TRBD2 (6 bases). V lost 6 bases and J lost 0, with 12 bases in between. The length of the CDR3 is 14 residues. The V gene's germline CDR1 is MNHEY and CDR2 SMNVEV (reference sequence). DNA of the CDR3: TGTGCCAGCAGCGTCCTGGGGGGCTCCTACGAGCAGTACTTC. This encodes CASSVLGGSYEQYF.

The chain is built from TRBV19 and TRBJ2-5; D is unclear. The J call may not be correct, given that the DNA end is closer to TRBJ2-7. Germline assignment: CDR1 LNHDA and CDR2 SQIVND (reference sequence). This CDR3 spans 15 amino acids. The CDR3 sequence is CASSIGGYSSYEQYF. The DNA for the CDR3 is TGTGCCAGTAGTATAGGCGGATACAGCTCCTACGAGCAGTACTTC.

The V call is TRBV5-4, the J call TRBJ1-4; 9 nucleotides line up with TRBD1. The V segment lost 3 bases and the J segment 5 bases; nucleotides outside the gene matches: 2. Germline-derived CDR1 and CDR2 are SGHNT and YYREEE (reference sequence). The length of the CDR3 is 14 residues. The CDR3 DNA follows: TGTGCCAGCAGCTCCGACAGGGGGAATGAAAAACTGTTTTTT. It yields the protein CASSSDRGNEKLFF.